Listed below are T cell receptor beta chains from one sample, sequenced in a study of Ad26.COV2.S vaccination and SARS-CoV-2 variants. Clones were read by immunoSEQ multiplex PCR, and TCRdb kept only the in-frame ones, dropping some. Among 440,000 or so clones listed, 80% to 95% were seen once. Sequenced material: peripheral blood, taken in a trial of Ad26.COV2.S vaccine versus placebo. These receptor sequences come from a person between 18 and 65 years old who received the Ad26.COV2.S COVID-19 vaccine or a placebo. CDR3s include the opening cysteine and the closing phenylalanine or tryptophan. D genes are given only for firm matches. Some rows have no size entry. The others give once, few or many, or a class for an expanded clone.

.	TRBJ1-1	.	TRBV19	CASSGRGLVNTEAFF	TGTGCCAGTAGTGGCCGGGGCCTCGTGAACACTGAAGCTTTCTTT
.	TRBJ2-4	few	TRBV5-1	CASSRNRVGIQYF	TGCGCCAGCAGCCGCAACAGGGTGGGGATTCAGTACTTC
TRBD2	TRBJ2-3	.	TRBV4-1	CASSQIHTSASTDTQYF	TGCGCCAGCAGCCAAATACATACTAGCGCGAGCACAGATACGCAGTATTTT
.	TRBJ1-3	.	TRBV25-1	CASSEWESTGNTIYF	TGTGCCAGCAGTGAATGGGAGAGTACTGGAAACACCATATATTTT
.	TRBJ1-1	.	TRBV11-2	CASTPGGANTEAFF	TGTGCCAGCACCCCGGGGGGGGCGAACACTGAAGCTTTCTTT
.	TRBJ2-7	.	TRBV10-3	CAISESVASSYEQYF	TGTGCCATCAGTGAGTCTGTGGCAAGCTCCTACGAGCAGTACTTC
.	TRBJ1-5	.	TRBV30	CAWRETEDSNQPQHF	TGTGCCTGGAGGGAGACAGAGGATAGCAATCAGCCCCAGCATTTT
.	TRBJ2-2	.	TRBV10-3	CAISGSVGGELFF	TGTGCCATCAGCGGCAGTGTTGGCGGGGAGCTGTTTTTT
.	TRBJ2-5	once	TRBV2	CASRGMTETQYF	TGTGCCAGCAGGGGGATGACAGAGACCCAGTACTTC
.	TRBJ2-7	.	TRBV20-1	CSASALTRFAEQYF	TGCAGTGCTAGTGCTTTGACTAGGTTCGCCGAGCAGTACTTC
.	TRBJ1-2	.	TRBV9	CASSGPSYGYTF	TGTGCCAGCAGCGGGCCAAGCTATGGCTACACCTTC
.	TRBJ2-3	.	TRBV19	CASNPSGVSTDTQYF	TGTGCCAGTAACCCTTCAGGGGTTAGCACAGATACGCAGTATTTT
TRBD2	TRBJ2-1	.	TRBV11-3	CASSLGATSADEQFF	TGTGCCAGCAGCTTAGGGGCGACTAGCGCCGATGAGCAGTTCTTC
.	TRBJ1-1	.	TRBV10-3	CAISENRVGVEAFF	TGTGCCATCAGTGAGAACAGGGTGGGGGTTGAAGCTTTCTTT
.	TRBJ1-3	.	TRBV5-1	CASSARTTGSGNTIYF	TGCGCCAGCAGCGCCCGGACGACAGGCTCCGGAAACACCATATATTTT
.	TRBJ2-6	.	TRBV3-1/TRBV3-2	CASNGRQGGANVLTF	TGTGCCAGCAACGGGAGACAGGGTGGGGCCAACGTCCTGACTTTC
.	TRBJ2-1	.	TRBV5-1	CASSGEGHDYNEQFF	TGCGCCAGCAGCGGGGAAGGGCACGATTACAATGAGCAGTTCTTC
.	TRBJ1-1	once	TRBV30	CAWGGARAEAFF	TGTGCCTGGGGGGGGGCGAGGGCTGAAGCTTTCTTT
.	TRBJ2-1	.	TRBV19	CASSIVASSYNEQFF	TGTGCCAGTAGTATAGTGGCGAGCTCCTACAATGAGCAGTTCTTC
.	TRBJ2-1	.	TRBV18	CASSPNYNEQFF	TGTGCCAGCTCACCAAACTACAATGAGCAGTTCTTC
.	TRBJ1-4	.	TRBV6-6	CASSYSANEKLFF	TGTGCCAGCAGTTACTCCGCTAATGAAAAACTGTTTTTT
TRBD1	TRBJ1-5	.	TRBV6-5	CASAGTGNQPQHF	TGTGCCAGCGCTGGGACAGGGAATCAGCCCCAGCATTTT
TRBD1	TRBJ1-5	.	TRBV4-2	CASSQFRDRVQPQHF	TGTGCCAGCAGCCAATTCCGGGACAGGGTTCAGCCCCAGCATTTT
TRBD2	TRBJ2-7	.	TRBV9	CASSAASGQIVEQYF	TGTGCCAGCAGCGCCGCTAGCGGCCAGATAGTCGAGCAGTACTTC
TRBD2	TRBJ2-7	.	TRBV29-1	CSVVYSGIAYEQYF	TGCAGCGTTGTTTATAGCGGGATCGCCTACGAGCAGTACTTC
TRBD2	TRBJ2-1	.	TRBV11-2	CASSTGTSGKSEQFF	TGTGCCAGCAGCACGGGGACTAGCGGGAAATCTGAGCAGTTCTTC
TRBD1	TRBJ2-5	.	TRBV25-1	CASASDPGQRRETQYF	TGTGCCAGCGCCTCGGACCCGGGACAGCGGCGCGAGACCCAGTACTTC
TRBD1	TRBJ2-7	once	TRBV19	CASLDRGGEQYF	TGTGCCAGCCTGGACAGGGGAGGAGAGCAGTACTTC
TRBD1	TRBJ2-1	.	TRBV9	CASTPTVQGLGDEQFF	TGTGCCAGCACTCCTACCGTACAGGGGCTGGGCGATGAGCAGTTCTTC
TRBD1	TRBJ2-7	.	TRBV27	CASSGGTGRYEQYF	TGTGCCAGCAGTGGGGGGACAGGACGCTACGAGCAGTACTTC
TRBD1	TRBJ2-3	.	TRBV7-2	CASSLAGTGGEVTDTQYF	TGTGCCAGCAGCTTAGCGGGGACAGGGGGTGAGGTCACAGATACGCAGTATTTT
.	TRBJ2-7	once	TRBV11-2	CASSFPYWMGSYEQYF	TGTGCCAGCAGCTTCCCCTACTGGATGGGCTCCTACGAGCAGTACTTC
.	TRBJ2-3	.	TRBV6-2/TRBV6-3	CASSQGRSTTQYF	TGTGCCAGCAGCCAGGGGCGTTCGACGACGCAGTATTTT
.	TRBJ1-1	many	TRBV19	CASQLMQDTEAFF	TGTGCCAGCCAACTGATGCAGGACACTGAAGCTTTCTTT
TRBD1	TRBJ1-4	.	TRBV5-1	CASSPGATGGDEKLFF	TGCGCCAGCAGCCCTGGGGCGACAGGGGGCGATGAAAAACTGTTTTTT
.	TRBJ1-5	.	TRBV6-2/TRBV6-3	CASSNGEPQHF	TGTGCCAGCAGTAACGGCGAGCCCCAGCATTTT
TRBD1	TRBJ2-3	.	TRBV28	CASSLLGQGFPDTQYF	TGTGCCAGCAGTTTATTGGGACAGGGGTTCCCAGATACGCAGTATTTT
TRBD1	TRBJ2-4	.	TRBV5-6	CASSLQGWQNIQYF	TGTGCCAGCAGCTTACAGGGGTGGCAAAACATTCAGTACTTC
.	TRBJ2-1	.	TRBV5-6	CASSLALATEQFF	TGTGCCAGCAGCTTGGCACTAGCAACTGAGCAGTTCTTC
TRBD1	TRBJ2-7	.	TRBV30	CAWSAGQGASEQYF	TGTGCCTGGTCAGCGGGACAGGGGGCGAGCGAGCAGTACTTC
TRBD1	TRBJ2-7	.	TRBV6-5	CASSAPGTGIGEQYF	TGTGCCAGCAGCGCTCCCGGGACAGGCATTGGCGAGCAGTACTTC
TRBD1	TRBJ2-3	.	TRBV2	CASSVGDRVDTQYF	TGTGCCAGCAGTGTTGGGGACAGGGTAGATACGCAGTATTTT